Shown below are 21 T cell receptor beta chains from a single sample sequenced in a study of monozygotic twins with inflammatory bowel disease. TCRdb reanalyzed the 5' RACE reads, giving one entry per CDR3 protein sequence and no DNA. This table lists about 380,000 distinct CDR3 sequences. Sequenced material: blood. The receptors shown here come from a human donor with ulcerative colitis or Crohn's disease, or a healthy co-twin of an affected twin (not recorded which).

The chain links TRBV6-5 to TRBJ2-5; there is no DNA to check the TCRdb D call of TRBD1. This CDR3 is 15 amino acids long. CDR1 MNHEY and CDR2 SVGAGI come from the germline V gene. The CDR3 protein is CASSYSGTGLETQYF.

This chain links TRBV6-5 with TRBJ2-2; the TCRdb D gene call, TRBD1, has no DNA to confirm it. CDR1 and CDR2 (germline): MNHEY, SVGAGI. This CDR3 spans 13 amino acids. CDR3 sequence: CASRRDSTGELFF.

The genes are TRBV7-9 and TRBJ2-5; without DNA, the TCRdb call of TRBD1 cannot be checked. The CDR3 totals 16 residues. The germline CDR1 and CDR2 sequences are SEHNR and FQNEAQ (reference sequence). CDR3: CASSPRTGWRQETQYF.

The chain carries TRBV4-1 and TRBJ2-1. This CDR3 has 12 amino acids. The V gene's germline CDR1 is MGHRA and CDR2 YSYEKL. CDR3 amino acids: CASSQDSNEQFF.

The chain joins TRBV10-3 to TRBJ2-1; as DNA is missing, the TRBD2 call by TCRdb cannot be tested. The CDR3 spans 14 residues. CDR1 and CDR2 (germline): ENHRY, SYGVKD. The CDR3 sequence is CAISESSGGVEQFF.

The chain uses TRBV7-9 and TRBJ2-7; TCRdb designates TRBD2, a call that cannot be tested without DNA. Germline V gene sequence: CDR1 SEHNR, CDR2 FQNEAQ (reference sequence). The CDR3 sequence is 14 residues long. CDR3 residues: CASSSRSGDYEQYF.

V gene TRBV7-3 combines with J gene TRBJ2-7; there is no DNA to check the TCRdb D call of TRBD2. This CDR3 is built from 16 residues. Germline CDR1 and CDR2: SGHTA and FQGTGA. The CDR3 sequence is CASSSNLRGVAYEQYF.

The chain uses TRBV7-7 and TRBJ2-5; TCRdb designates TRBD2, a call that cannot be tested without DNA. CDR3 length: 12 amino acids. Germline lookup yields CDR1 SSHAT and CDR2 FNYEAQ (reference sequence). CDR3 in amino acids: CAVGLAGETQYF.

V usage is TRBV12-3 or TRBV12-4 and J usage is TRBJ1-1; the TCRdb D gene call, TRBD1, has no DNA to confirm it. This CDR3 is built from 14 residues. The CDR3 sequence: CASTTQGYVSEAFF.

The chain employs TRBV7-6 and TRBJ2-1; TCRdb picks TRBD2, but there is no DNA to check that call. The V gene's germline CDR1 is SGHVS and CDR2 FNYEAQ. The length of the CDR3 is 17 residues. The CDR3 reads CASSLVAARTFYNEQFF. Looking up the rest from reference TRBV7-6 and TRBJ2-1 gives the full variable domain: GAGVSQSPRYKVTKRGQDVALRCDPISGHVSLYWYRQALGQGPEFLTYFNYEAQQDKSGLPNDRFSAERPEGSISTLTIQRTEQRDSAMYRCASSLVAARTFYNEQFFGPGTRLTVL.

The V and J genes are TRBV12-3 or TRBV12-4 and TRBJ2-4; TCRdb returns TRBD2, unconfirmable since there is no DNA. CDR3 length equals 17 residues. The CDR3: CASSQAQGLAGKNIQYF.

CDR3 amino acids: CASTGGGPRRNQPQHF. The gene calls are TRBV19 and TRBJ1-5. This CDR3 is built from 16 residues. Per the germline V gene, CDR1 is LNHDA and CDR2 is SQIVND (reference sequence).

The V gene is TRBV12-3 or TRBV12-4, the J gene TRBJ2-7; the TCRdb call, TRBD1, lacks DNA for checking. This CDR3 has 17 residues. The CDR3 sequence: CASSLQAAFPFSYEQYF.

This chain uses TRBV11-3 with TRBJ2-1. This CDR3 region has 14 residues. Germline CDR1 and CDR2: SGHNT and YENEEA. This CDR3 is CASSLDRPYNEQFF.

The J gene is TRBJ2-7, the V gene TRBV24-1; the D call from TCRdb, TRBD1, cannot be confirmed without DNA. The germline gives CDR1 KGHDR, CDR2 SFDVKD. The CDR3 is made up of 16 amino acids. The chain's CDR3 is CATSDRVYRGLNEQYF.

The chain has TRBV7-9 and TRBJ2-7. CDR3 size: 13 residues. CDR1 and CDR2 from the germline V gene are SEHNR and FQNEAQ (reference sequence). CDR3 residues: CASSLSFDYEQYF.

V usage is TRBV27 and J usage is TRBJ2-5; TCRdb lists TRBD1, though no DNA is available to test this call. The CDR3 length is 16 residues. In germline, CDR1 is MNHEY, CDR2 SMNVEV (reference sequence). The CDR3 spells CASSLVGTGTQETQYF.

CDR3 sequence reads: CASSVGGTNTEAFF. This rearrangement joins TRBV9 to TRBJ1-1. Per the germline V gene, CDR1 is SGDLS and CDR2 is YYNGEE. This CDR3 spans 14 amino acids.

The rearrangement uses TRBV7-2 and TRBJ1-3. The germline gives CDR1 SGHTA, CDR2 FQGNSA. This CDR3 region has 15 residues. CDR3 amino acids: CASSYSPNEGNTIYF.

The chain is built from TRBV19 and TRBJ2-3; TCRdb's D call, TRBD1, is unchecked because there is no DNA. Germline V gene data show CDR1 as LNHDA and CDR2 as SQIVND (reference sequence). This CDR3 region has 16 residues. CDR3 region: CASRKQGSIGTDTQYF.

The genes are TRBV13 and TRBJ2-3; TCRdb indicates TRBD2, and absent DNA this call remains unverified. Germline V CDR1 and CDR2: PRHDT, FYEKMQ (reference sequence). This CDR3 comprises 17 residues. CDR3 sequence: CASSLGRVSGDTDTQYF.